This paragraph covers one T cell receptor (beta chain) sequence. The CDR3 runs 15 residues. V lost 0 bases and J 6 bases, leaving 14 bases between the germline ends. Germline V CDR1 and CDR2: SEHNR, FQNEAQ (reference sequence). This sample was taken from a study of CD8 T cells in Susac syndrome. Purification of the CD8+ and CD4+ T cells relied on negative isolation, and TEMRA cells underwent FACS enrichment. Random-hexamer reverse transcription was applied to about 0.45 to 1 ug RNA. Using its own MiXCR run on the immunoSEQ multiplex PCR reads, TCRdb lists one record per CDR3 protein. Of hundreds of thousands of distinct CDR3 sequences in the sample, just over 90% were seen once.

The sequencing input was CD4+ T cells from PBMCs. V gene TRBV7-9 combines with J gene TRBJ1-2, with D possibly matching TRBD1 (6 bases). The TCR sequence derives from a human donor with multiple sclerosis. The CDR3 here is CASSLAITGNNGYTF. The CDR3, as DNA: TGTGCCAGCAGCTTAGCTATAACAGGGAACAATGGCTACACCTTC.